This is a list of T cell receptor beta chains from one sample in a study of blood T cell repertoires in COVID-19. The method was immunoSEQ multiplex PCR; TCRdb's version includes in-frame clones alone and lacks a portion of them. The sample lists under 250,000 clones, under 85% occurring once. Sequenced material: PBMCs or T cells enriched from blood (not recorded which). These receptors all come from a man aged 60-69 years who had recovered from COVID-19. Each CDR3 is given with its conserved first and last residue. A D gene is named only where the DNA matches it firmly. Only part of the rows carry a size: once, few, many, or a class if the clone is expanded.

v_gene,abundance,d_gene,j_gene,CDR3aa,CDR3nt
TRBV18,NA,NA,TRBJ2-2,CASSPLRGGNTGELFF,TGTGCCAGCTCACCATTGAGGGGAGGGAACACCGGGGAGCTGTTTTTT
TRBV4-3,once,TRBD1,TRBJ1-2,CASSQGQGHGYTF,TGCGCCAGCAGCCAGGGACAGGGACATGGCTACACCTTC
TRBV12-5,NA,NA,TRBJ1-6,CASGTGDSYNSPLHF,TGTGCTAGTGGGACTGGAGACAGTTATAATTCACCCCTCCACTTT
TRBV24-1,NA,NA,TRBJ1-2,CATSDSGFYGYTF,TGTGCCACCAGTGATTCCGGGTTCTATGGCTACACCTTC
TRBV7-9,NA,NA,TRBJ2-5,CASSPRGETQYF,TGTGCCAGCAGCCCCCGGGGTGAGACCCAGTACTTC
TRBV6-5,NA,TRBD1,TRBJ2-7,CATDGTGLYEQYF,TGTGCCACCGACGGGACAGGACTCTACGAGCAGTACTTC
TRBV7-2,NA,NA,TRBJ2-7,CASSPPQAVSSYEQYF,TGTGCCAGCAGCCCCCCTCAAGCCGTGAGCTCCTACGAGCAGTACTTC
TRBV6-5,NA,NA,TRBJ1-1,CASKQGNTEAFF,TGTGCCAGCAAACAGGGGAACACTGAAGCTTTCTTT
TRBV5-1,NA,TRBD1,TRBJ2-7,CASSEPGQAYEQYF,TGCGCCAGCAGTGAACCGGGACAGGCCTACGAGCAGTACTTC
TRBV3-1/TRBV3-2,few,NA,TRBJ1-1,CASSQEYRATEAFF,TGTGCCAGCAGCCAAGAATACAGGGCCACTGAAGCTTTCTTT
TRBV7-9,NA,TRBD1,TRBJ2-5,CASSLGDRGGQETQYF,TGTGCCAGCAGTCTTGGGGACAGGGGGGGCCAAGAGACCCAGTACTTC
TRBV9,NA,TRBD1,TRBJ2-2,CASSVSLDRDTGELFF,TGTGCCAGCAGCGTCTCCCTCGACAGGGACACCGGGGAGCTGTTTTTT
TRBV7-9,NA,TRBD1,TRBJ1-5,CAHRGLSNQPQHF,TGTGCCCACAGGGGGCTTAGCAATCAGCCCCAGCATTTT
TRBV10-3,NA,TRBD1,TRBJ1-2,CAISGGTARTNYGYTF,TGTGCCATCAGCGGTGGGACAGCTAGAACTAACTATGGCTACACCTTC
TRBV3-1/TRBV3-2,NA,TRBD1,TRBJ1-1,CASSHPHRGNTEAFF,TGTGCCAGCAGCCATCCACACAGGGGGAACACTGAAGCTTTCTTT
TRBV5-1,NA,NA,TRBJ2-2,CASSGGGSFTGELFF,TGCGCCAGCAGCGGAGGAGGGTCGTTCACCGGGGAGCTGTTTTTT
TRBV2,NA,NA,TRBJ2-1,CASSPPRGVYNEQFF,TGTGCCAGCAGCCCCCCCCGGGGAGTCTACAATGAGCAGTTCTTC
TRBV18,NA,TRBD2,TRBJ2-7,CASSPGTSGSYEQYF,TGTGCCAGCTCACCCGGGACTAGCGGTTCCTACGAGCAGTACTTC
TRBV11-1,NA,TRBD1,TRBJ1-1,CASSSGQGESTKAFF,TGTGCCAGCAGCTCAGGACAGGGGGAAAGCACTAAAGCTTTCTTT
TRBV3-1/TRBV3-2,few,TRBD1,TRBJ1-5,CASSQAGGRGQPQHF,TGTGCCAGCAGCCAAGCAGGGGGTAGGGGTCAGCCCCAGCATTTT
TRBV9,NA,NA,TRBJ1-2,CASSVGEGVRAYGYTF,TGTGCCAGCAGCGTAGGAGAGGGGGTGAGGGCCTATGGCTACACCTTC
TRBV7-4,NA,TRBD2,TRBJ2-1,CASSKTSGESEYEQFF,TGTGCCAGCAGCAAGACTAGCGGGGAATCGGAGTATGAGCAGTTCTTC
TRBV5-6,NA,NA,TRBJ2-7,CASSLGREAYEQYF,TGTGCCAGCAGCTTGGGCAGGGAGGCCTACGAGCAGTACTTC
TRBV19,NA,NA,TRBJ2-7,CASSRDTNSYEQYF,TGTGCCAGTTCCCGGGACACTAACTCCTACGAGCAGTACTTC
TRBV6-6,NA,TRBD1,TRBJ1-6,CASSDGTDLSPLHF,TGTGCCAGCAGCGACGGGACAGACCTTTCACCCCTCCACTTT
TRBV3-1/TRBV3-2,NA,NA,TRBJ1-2,CASRQRGDYGYTF,TGTGCCAGCAGGCAGCGAGGAGACTATGGCTACACCTTC
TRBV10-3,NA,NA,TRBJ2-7,CAISESSQGGSYEQYF,TGTGCCATCAGTGAGTCGAGCCAGGGGGGATCCTACGAGCAGTACTTC
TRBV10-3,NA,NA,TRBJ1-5,CAISEGGNQPQHF,TGTGCCATCAGTGAGGGGGGGAATCAGCCCCAGCATTTT
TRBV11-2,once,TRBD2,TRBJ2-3,CASSLDSRGGPTDTQYF,TGTGCCAGCAGCTTAGACTCGCGGGGGGGCCCCACAGATACGCAGTATTTT
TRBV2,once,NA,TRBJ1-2,CASSLFEGGYTF,TGTGCCAGCAGCCTCTTTGAGGGTGGCTACACCTTC
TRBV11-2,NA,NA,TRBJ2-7,CASSSQGGFYEQYF,TGTGCCAGCAGCTCGCAGGGGGGCTTTTACGAGCAGTACTTC
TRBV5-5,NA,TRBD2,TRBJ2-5,CASSFVGGTPETQYF,TGTGCCAGCAGCTTTGTGGGGGGGACCCCAGAGACCCAGTACTTC
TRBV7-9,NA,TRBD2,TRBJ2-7,CASSPSGGFPYEQYF,TGTGCCAGCAGCCCTAGCGGGGGATTTCCCTACGAGCAGTACTTC
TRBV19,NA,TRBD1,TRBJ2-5,CASKGLGQGAYGETQYF,TGTGCCAGTAAGGGTTTGGGACAGGGGGCATACGGGGAGACCCAGTACTTC
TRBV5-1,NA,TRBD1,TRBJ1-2,CASSFEGPTGNGYGYTF,TGCGCCAGCAGCTTCGAAGGGCCGACAGGGAACGGCTATGGCTACACCTTC
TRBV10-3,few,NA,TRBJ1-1,CAISETGNTEAFF,TGTGCCATCAGCGAGACAGGGAACACTGAAGCTTTCTTT
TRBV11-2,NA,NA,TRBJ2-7,CASSQRRVGEQYF,TGTGCCAGCAGCCAGCGGAGGGTAGGGGAGCAGTACTTC
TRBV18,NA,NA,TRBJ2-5,CASSPAGLETQYF,TGTGCCAGCTCACCAGCTGGGCTAGAGACCCAGTACTTC
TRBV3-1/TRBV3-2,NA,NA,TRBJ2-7,CASSQVVLESSYEQYF,TGTGCCAGCAGCCAAGTCGTTCTAGAGAGCTCCTACGAGCAGTACTTC
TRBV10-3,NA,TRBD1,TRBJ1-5,CAISDPGQGNQPQHF,TGTGCCATCAGTGATCCGGGACAGGGCAATCAGCCCCAGCATTTT
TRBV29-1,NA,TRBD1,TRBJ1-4,CSVELGQTNEKLFF,TGCAGCGTTGAATTGGGACAGACCAATGAAAAACTGTTTTTT
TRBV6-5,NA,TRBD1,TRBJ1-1,CASNRDRGNTEAFF,TGTGCCAGCAATCGGGACAGGGGGAACACTGAAGCTTTCTTT
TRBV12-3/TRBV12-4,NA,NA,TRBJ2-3,CASSLTGTDTQYF,TGTGCCAGCAGCCTAACAGGGACAGATACGCAGTATTTT
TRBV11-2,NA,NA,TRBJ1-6,CASSLGVGWPSESPLHF,TGTGCCAGCAGCTTAGGGGTTGGGTGGCCCTCGGAGTCACCCCTCCACTTT
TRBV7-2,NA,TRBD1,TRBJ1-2,CASSLGTGIYYGYTF,TGTGCCAGCAGCTTAGGGACAGGGATTTATTATGGCTACACCTTC
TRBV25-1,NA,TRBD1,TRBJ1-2,CASSEWGNTDRDGYTF,TGTGCCAGCAGTGAATGGGGGAATACGGACAGGGATGGCTACACCTTC
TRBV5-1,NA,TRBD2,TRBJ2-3,CASSPTTSGGNTDTQYF,TGCGCCAGCAGCCCTACGACTAGCGGGGGGAACACAGATACGCAGTATTTT
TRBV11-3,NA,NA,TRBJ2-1,CASRTGINEQFF,TGTGCCAGCAGAACGGGGATTAATGAGCAGTTCTTC
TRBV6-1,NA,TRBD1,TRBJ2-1,CASSETARGPHNEQFF,TGTGCCAGCAGTGAAACCGCCAGGGGGCCCCACAATGAGCAGTTCTTC
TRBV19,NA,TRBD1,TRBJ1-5,CATTNTGVNQPQHF,TGTGCCACAACCAATACAGGGGTAAATCAGCCCCAGCATTTT
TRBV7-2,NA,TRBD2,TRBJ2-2,CASSHSGATGELFF,TGTGCCAGCAGCCACAGCGGGGCCACCGGGGAGCTGTTTTTT
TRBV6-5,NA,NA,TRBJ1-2,CASSYSEGNGYTF,TGTGCCAGCAGTTACTCGGAGGGAAACGGCTACACCTTC
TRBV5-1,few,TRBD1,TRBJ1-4,CASSQGQGFATNEKLFF,TGCGCCAGCAGCCAGGGACAGGGATTTGCAACTAATGAAAAACTGTTTTTT